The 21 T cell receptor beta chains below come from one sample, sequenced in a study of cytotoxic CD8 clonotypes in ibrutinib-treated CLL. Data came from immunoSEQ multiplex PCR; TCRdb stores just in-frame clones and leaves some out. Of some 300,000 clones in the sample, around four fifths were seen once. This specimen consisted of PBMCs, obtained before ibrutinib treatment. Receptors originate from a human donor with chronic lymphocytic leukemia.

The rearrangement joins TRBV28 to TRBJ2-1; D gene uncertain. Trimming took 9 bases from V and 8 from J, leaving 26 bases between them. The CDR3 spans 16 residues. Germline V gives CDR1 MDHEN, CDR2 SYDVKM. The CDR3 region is CASTKLRKTGGDEQFF. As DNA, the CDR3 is TGTGCCAGTACAAAGCTCCGGAAAACGGGTGGGGATGAGCAGTTCTTC.

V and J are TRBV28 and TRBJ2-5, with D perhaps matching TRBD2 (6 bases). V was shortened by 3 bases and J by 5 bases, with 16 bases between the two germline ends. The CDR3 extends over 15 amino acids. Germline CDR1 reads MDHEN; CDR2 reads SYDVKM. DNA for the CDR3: TGTGCCAGCAGTTTGCCCCCCGGGGGTTGGGAGACCCAGTACTTC. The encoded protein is CASSLPPGGWETQYF.

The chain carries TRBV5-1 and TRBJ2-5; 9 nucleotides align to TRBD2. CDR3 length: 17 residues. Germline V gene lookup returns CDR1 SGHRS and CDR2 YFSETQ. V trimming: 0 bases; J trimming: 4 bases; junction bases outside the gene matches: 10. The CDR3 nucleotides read TGCGCCAGCAGCTTGGTTGGTAGCGGGAGCATTAGAGAGACCCAGTACTTC. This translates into CASSLVGSGSIRETQYF.

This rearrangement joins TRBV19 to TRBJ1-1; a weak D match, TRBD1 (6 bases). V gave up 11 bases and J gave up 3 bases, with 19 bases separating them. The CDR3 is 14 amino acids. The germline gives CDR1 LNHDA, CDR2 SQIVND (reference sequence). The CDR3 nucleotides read TGTGCCTCCGCTACAGGGAACCCGGACACTGAAGCTTTCTTT. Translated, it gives CASATGNPDTEAFF. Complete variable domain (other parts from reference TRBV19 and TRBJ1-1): DGGITQSPKYLFRKEGQNVTLSCEQNLNHDAMYWYRQDPGQGLRLIYYSQIVNDFQKGDIAEGYSVSREKKESFPLTVTSAQKNPTAFYLCASATGNPDTEAFFGQGTRLTVV.

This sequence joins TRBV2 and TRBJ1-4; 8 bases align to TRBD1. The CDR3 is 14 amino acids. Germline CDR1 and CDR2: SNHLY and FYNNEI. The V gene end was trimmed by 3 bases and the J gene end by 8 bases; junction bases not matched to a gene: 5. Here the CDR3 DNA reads TGTGCCAGCAGTGACATGGGACAGGTCGAAAAACTGTTTTTT. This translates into CASSDMGQVEKLFF.

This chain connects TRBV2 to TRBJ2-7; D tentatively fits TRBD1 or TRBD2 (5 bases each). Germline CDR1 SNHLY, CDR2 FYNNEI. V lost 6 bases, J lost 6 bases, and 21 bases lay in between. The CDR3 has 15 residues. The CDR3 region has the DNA TGTGCCAGCAGCAGCGGACCGTGGAAGAGGGGCGAGCAGTACTTC. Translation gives CASSSGPWKRGEQYF.

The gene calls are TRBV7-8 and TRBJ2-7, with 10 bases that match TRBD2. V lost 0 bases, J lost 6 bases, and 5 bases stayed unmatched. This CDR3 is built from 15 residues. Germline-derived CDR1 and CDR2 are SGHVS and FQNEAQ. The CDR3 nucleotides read TGTGCCAGCAGCTTAGCGGTTAGCGGGAGGCGCGAGCAGTACTTC. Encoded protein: CASSLAVSGRREQYF.

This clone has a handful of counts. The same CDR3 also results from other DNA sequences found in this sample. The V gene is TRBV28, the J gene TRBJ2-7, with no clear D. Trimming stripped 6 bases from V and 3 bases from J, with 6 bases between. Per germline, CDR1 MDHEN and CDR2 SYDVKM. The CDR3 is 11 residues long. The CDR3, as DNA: TGTGCCAGCAGCCTGAACTACGAGCAGTACTTC. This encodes CASSLNYEQYF.

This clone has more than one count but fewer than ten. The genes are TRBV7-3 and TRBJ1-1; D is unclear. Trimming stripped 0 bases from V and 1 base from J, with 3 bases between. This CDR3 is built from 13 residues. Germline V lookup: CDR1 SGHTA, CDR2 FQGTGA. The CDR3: CASSLTSNTEAFF. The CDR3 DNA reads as TGTGCCAGCAGCTTAACTTCGAACACTGAAGCTTTCTTT.

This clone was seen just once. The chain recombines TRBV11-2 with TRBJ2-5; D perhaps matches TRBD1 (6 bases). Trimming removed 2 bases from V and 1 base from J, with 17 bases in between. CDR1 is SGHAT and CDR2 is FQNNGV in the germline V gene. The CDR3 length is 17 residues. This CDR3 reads CASSLRFTGLFQETQYF. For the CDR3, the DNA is TGTGCCAGCAGCTTAAGATTTACAGGGCTATTCCAAGAGACCCAGTACTTC.

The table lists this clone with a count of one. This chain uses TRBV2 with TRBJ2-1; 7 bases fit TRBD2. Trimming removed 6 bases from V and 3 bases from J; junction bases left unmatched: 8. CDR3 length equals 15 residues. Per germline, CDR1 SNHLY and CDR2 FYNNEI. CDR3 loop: CASSHAGESYNEQFF. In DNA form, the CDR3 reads TGTGCCAGCAGCCATGCGGGGGAAAGCTACAATGAGCAGTTCTTC.

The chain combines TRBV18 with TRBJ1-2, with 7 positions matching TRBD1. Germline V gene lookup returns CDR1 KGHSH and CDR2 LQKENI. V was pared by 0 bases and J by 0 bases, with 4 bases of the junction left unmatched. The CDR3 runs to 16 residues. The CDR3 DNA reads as TGTGCCAGCTCACCACCAACAGGGGACACTAACTATGGCTACACCTTC. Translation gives CASSPPTGDTNYGYTF.

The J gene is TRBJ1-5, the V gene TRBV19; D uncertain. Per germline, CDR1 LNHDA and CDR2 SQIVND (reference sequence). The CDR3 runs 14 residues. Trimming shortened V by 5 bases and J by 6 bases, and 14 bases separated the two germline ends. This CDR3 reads CASSYREVAQPQHF. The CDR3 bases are TGTGCCAGTAGTTATAGGGAGGTAGCTCAGCCCCAGCATTTT.

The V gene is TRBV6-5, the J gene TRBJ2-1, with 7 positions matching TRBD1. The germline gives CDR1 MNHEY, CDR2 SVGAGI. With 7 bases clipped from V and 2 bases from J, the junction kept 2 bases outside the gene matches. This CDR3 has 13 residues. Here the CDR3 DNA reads TGTGCCAGCACCAGGGGGACCTACAATGAGCAGTTCTTC. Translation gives CASTRGTYNEQFF.

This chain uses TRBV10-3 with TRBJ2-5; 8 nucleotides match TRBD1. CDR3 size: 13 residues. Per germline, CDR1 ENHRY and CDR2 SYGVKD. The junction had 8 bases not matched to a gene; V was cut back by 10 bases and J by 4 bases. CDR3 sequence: CATKATGVETQYF. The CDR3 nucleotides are TGTGCCACCAAAGCGACAGGGGTAGAGACCCAGTACTTC.

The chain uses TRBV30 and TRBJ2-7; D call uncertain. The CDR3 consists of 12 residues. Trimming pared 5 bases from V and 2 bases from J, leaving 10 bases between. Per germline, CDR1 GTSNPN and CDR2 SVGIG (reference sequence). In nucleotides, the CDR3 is TGTGCCTGGTCCAGGAGTACCTACGAGCAGTACTTC. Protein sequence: CAWSRSTYEQYF. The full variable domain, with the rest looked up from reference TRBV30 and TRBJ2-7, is SQTIHQWPATLVQPVGSPLSLECTVEGTSNPNLYWYRQAAGRGLQLLFYSVGIGQISSEVPQNLSASRPQDRQFILSSKKLLLSDSGFYLCAWSRSTYEQYFGPGTRLTVT.

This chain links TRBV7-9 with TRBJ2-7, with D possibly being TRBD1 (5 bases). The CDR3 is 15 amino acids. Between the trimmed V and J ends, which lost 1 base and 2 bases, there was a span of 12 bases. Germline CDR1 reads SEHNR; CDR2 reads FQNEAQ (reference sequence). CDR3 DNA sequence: TGTGCCAGCAGCTTAGTGGCAGGGCAGACCTACGAGCAGTACTTC. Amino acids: CASSLVAGQTYEQYF.

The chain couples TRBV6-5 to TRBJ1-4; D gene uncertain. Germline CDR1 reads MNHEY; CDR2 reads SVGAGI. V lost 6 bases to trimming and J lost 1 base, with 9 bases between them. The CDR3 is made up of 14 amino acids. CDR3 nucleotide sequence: TGTGCCAGCAGAAAACAGCGAACTAATGAAAAACTGTTTTTT. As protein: CASRKQRTNEKLFF.

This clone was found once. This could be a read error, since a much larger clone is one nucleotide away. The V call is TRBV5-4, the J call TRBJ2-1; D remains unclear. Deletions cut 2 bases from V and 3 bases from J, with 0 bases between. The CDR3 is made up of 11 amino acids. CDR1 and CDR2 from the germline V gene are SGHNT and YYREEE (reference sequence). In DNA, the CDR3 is TGTGCCAGCAGCTTCTACAATGAGCAGTTCTTC. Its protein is CASSFYNEQFF. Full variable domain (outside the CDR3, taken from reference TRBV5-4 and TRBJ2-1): ETGVTQSPTHLIKTRGQQVTLRCSSQSGHNTVSWYQQALGQGPQFIFQYYREEENGRGNFPPRFSGLQFPNYSSELNVNALELDDSALYLCASSFYNEQFFGPGTRLTVL.

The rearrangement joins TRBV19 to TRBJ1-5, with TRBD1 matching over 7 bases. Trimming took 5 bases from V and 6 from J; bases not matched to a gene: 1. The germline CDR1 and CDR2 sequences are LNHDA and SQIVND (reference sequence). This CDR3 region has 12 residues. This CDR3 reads CASSAGGQPQHF. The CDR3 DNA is TGTGCCAGTAGTGCAGGGGGTCAGCCCCAGCATTTT.

The CDR3 here is CASSKARSGGRETQYF. CDR3 coding DNA: TGTGCCAGCAGCAAAGCGCGATCAGGGGGACGAGAGACCCAGTACTTC. The chain links TRBV21-1 to TRBJ2-5; no DNA check was done on the table's D call, TRBD1. TRBV21-1 is tagged as a pseudogene. The CDR3 extends over 16 amino acids.